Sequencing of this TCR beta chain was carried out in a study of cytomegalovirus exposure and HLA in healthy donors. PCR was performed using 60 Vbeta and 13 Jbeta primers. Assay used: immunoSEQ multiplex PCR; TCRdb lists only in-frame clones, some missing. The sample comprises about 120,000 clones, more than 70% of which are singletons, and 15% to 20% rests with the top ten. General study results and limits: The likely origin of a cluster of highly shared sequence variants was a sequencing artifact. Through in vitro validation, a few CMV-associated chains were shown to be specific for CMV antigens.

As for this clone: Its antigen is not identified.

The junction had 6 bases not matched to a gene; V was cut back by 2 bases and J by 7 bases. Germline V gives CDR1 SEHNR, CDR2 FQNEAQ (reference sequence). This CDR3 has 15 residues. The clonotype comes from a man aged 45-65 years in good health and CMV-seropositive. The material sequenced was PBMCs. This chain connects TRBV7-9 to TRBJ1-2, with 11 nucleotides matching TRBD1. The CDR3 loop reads CASSLNGQGARGYTF. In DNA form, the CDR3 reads TGTGCCAGCAGCTTAAATGGACAGGGGGCGCGTGGCTACACCTTC.